This is a list of T cell receptor beta chains from one sample in a study of T cells in narcolepsy. Clones were sequenced by immunoSEQ multiplex PCR, and TCRdb holds only the in-frame ones, with some missing. In the table there are some 16,000 clones, around 70% of which are singletons. The specimen sequenced was CD45RA- memory CD8+ T cells from PBMCs. The source is a human donor with narcolepsy. CDR3s include the opening cysteine and the closing phenylalanine or tryptophan. The D gene is left open where the match is weak. Where a row states a size, it is once, few, many or the class of an expanded clone; other rows omit it.

-	TRBJ2-1	TRBV6-5	TRBD1	CASSRGQGINEQFF	TGTGCCAGCAGTAGAGGACAGGGGATTAATGAGCAGTTCTTC
-	TRBJ2-7	TRBV18	-	CASSRYRVSPNEQYF	TGTGCCAGCTCACGCTACAGGGTATCTCCCAACGAGCAGTACTTC
-	TRBJ1-5	TRBV27	-	CASSLGPGGNQPQHF	TGTGCCAGCAGTTTAGGCCCGGGGGGCAATCAGCCCCAGCATTTT
once	TRBJ1-2	TRBV11-2	-	CASSPGTGYGYTF	TGTGCCAGCAGCCCGGGGACCGGCTATGGCTACACCTTC
-	TRBJ2-7	TRBV6-5	TRBD2	CASSYSGGDAAYEQYF	TGTGCCAGCAGTTACTCCGGGGGGGACGCGGCCTACGAGCAGTACTTC
-	TRBJ1-5	TRBV11-2	-	CASHRGPGSNQPQHF	TGTGCCAGCCATCGGGGCCCAGGAAGCAATCAGCCCCAGCATTTT
-	TRBJ1-5	TRBV4-1	TRBD1	CASSQDRGSNQPQHF	TGTGCCAGCAGCCAAGACAGGGGAAGCAATCAGCCCCAGCATTTT
-	TRBJ2-7	TRBV11-2	-	CASSLMPWTLYEQYF	TGTGCCAGCAGCCTTATGCCCTGGACACTATACGAGCAGTACTTC
-	TRBJ2-1	TRBV7-6	-	CASSLAGGLYNEQFF	TGTGCCAGCAGCTTAGCGGGGGGGCTATACAATGAGCAGTTCTTC
-	TRBJ2-7	TRBV9	-	CASSVEGPSDEQYF	TGTGCCAGCAGCGTAGAAGGGCCGTCCGACGAGCAGTACTTC
-	TRBJ2-2	TRBV18	TRBD1	CASSVLQGKGGELFF	TGTGCCAGCTCAGTACTACAGGGGAAAGGCGGGGAGCTGTTTTTT
-	TRBJ1-5	TRBV5-6	-	CASSLGNQPQHF	TGTGCCAGCAGCTTGGGAAATCAGCCCCAGCATTTT
-	TRBJ2-1	TRBV2	-	CASSEWRDEQFF	TGTGCCAGCAGTGAATGGAGGGATGAGCAGTTCTTC
once	TRBJ2-3	TRBV6-4	TRBD2	CASRRSGRVTTDTQYF	TGTGCCAGCAGGAGAAGCGGGAGGGTTACCACAGATACGCAGTATTTT
-	TRBJ1-2	TRBV9	-	CASSATGAPVYGYTF	TGTGCCAGCAGCGCTACCGGGGCGCCCGTTTATGGCTACACCTTC
-	TRBJ1-1	TRBV5-6	-	CASSLGSNTEAFF	TGTGCCAGCAGCTTGGGATCGAACACTGAAGCTTTCTTT
-	TRBJ2-5	TRBV6-1	-	CASTAVGGTQYF	TGTGCCAGCACCGCCGTGGGGGGAACCCAGTACTTC
-	TRBJ1-2	TRBV6-6	TRBD1	CASSDTGGGYTF	TGTGCCAGCAGTGATACAGGGGGAGGCTACACCTTC
-	TRBJ2-1	TRBV30	-	CAWSPSPNEQFF	TGTGCCTGGAGTCCCTCCCCGAATGAGCAGTTCTTC
-	TRBJ2-1	TRBV5-6	-	CASSFQRAFYNEQFF	TGTGCCAGCAGCTTTCAGCGGGCCTTCTACAATGAGCAGTTCTTC
-	TRBJ2-7	TRBV9	-	CASSAQGGEQYF	TGTGCCAGCAGCGCGCAGGGGGGCGAGCAGTACTTC
-	TRBJ2-7	TRBV5-1	-	CASSLVPGSAYEQYF	TGCGCCAGCAGCTTGGTCCCCGGGAGTGCCTACGAGCAGTACTTC
-	TRBJ1-1	TRBV6-6	-	CASSYGTELDTEAFF	TGTGCCAGCAGTTACGGGACGGAGCTTGACACTGAAGCTTTCTTT
few	TRBJ2-7	TRBV10-3	-	CATWHLEGYEQYF	TGTGCCACCTGGCACCTAGAAGGCTACGAGCAGTACTTC
once	TRBJ1-2	TRBV7-9	-	CASSFDLYGYTF	TGTGCCAGCAGCTTTGACCTTTATGGCTACACCTTC
once	TRBJ2-4	TRBV29-1	-	CSVRGQNIQYF	TGCAGCGTTAGAGGTCAAAACATTCAGTACTTC